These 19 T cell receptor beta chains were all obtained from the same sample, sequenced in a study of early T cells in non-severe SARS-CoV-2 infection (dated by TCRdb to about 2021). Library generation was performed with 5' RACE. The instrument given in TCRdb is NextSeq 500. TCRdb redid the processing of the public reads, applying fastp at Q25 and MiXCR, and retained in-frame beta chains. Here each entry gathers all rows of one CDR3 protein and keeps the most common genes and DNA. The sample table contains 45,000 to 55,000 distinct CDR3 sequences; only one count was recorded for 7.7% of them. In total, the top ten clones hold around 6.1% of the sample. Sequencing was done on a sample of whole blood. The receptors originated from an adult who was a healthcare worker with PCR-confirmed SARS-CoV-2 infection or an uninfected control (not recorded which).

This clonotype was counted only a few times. For the CDR3, the DNA is TGTGCCAGCAGCCGAAGCGAACTTAGCACAGATACGCAGTATTTT. Its protein is CASSRSELSTDTQYF. The chain joins TRBV3-1 to TRBJ2-3; unclear D gene. Germline CDR1 and CDR2: LGHDT and YNNKEL (reference sequence). CDR3 length equals 15 residues. V was pared by 4 bases and J by 0 bases, with 11 bases between.

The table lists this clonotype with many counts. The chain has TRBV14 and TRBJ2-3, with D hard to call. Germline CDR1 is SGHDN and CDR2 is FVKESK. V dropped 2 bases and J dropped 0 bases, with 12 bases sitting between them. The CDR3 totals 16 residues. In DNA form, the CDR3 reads TGTGCCAGCAGCCAAAGGCAGGACCGTAGCACAGATACGCAGTATTTT. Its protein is CASSQRQDRSTDTQYF.

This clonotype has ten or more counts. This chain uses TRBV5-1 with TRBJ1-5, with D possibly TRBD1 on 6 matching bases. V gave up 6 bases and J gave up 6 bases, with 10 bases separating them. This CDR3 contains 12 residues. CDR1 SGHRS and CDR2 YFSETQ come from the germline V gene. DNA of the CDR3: TGCGCCAGCAAACAGGGCGTTCAGCCCCAGCATTTT. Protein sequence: CASKQGVQPQHF.

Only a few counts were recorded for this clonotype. The CDR3: CASSATGTSREQYF. CDR3 coding DNA: TGTGCCAGCAGCGCAACCGGGACTTCCAGGGAGCAGTACTTC. The rearrangement joins TRBV9 to TRBJ2-7, with D possibly TRBD2 on 6 matching bases. Looked up from germline, CDR1 is SGDLS and CDR2 is YYNGEE. Trimming shortened V by 3 bases and J by 7 bases, and 17 bases separated the two germline ends. The CDR3 runs 14 residues.

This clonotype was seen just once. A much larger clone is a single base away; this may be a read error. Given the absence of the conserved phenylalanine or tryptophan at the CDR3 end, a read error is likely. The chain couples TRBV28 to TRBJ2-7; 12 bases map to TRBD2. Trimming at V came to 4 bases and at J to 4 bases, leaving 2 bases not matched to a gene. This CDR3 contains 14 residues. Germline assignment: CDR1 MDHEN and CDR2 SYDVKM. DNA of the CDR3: TGTGCCAGCAGTTGGACTAGCGGGGCTTACGAGCAGTACTCC. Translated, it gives CASSWTSGAYEQYS.

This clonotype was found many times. CDR3 coding DNA: TGTGCCAGCAGTGACAGGGAGAGCAATCAGCCCCAGCATTTT. Its protein is CASSDRESNQPQHF. This chain links TRBV27 with TRBJ1-5; 7 bases line up with TRBD1. The CDR3 consists of 14 residues. Germline CDR1 and CDR2: MNHEY and SMNVEV (reference sequence). The trim removed 5 bases at V and 1 base at J, leaving 2 bases unmatched.

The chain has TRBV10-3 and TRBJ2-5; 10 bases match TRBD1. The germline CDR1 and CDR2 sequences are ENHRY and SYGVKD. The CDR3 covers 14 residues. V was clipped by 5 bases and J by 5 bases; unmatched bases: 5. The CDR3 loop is CAISPDRGLETQYF. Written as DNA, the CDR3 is TGTGCCATCAGTCCTGACAGGGGGCTTGAGACCCAGTACTTC.

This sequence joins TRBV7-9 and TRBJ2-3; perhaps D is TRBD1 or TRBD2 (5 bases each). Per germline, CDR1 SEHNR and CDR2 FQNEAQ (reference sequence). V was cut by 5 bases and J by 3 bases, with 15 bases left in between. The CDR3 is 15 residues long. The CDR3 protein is CASSRDPMQTDTQYF. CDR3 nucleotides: TGTGCCAGCAGCCGGGACCCAATGCAGACAGATACGCAGTATTTT.

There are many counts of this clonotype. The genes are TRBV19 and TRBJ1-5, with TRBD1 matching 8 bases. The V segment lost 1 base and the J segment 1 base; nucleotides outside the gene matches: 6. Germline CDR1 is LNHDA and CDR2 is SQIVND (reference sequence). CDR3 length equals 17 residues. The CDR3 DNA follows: TGTGCCAGTAGTATAGGGACAGGGTTCGAGAGCAATCAGCCCCAGCATTTT. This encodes CASSIGTGFESNQPQHF.

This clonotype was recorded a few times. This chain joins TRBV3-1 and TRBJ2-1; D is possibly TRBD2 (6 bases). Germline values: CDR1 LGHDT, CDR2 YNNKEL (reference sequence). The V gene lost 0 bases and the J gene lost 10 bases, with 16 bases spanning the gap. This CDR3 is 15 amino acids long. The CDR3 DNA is TGTGCCAGCAGCCAAGAGTGGGACTCATCCGGGGAGCAGTTCTTC. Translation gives CASSQEWDSSGEQFF.

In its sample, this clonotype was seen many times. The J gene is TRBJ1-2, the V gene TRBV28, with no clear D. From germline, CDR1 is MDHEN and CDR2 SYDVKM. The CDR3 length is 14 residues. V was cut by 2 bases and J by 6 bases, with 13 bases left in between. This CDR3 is CASSLNPIVNGYTF. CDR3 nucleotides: TGTGCCAGCAGTTTAAACCCCATCGTGAATGGCTACACCTTC.

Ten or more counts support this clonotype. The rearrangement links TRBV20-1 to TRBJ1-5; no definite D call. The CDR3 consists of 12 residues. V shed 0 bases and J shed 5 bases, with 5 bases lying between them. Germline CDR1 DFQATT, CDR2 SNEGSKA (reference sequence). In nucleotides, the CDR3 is TGCAGTGCTAGAGATAATGATCAGCCCCAGCATTTT. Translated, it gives CSARDNDQPQHF.

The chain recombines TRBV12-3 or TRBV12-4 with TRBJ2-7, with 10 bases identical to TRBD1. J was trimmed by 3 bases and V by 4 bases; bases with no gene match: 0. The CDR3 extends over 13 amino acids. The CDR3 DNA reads TGTGCCAGCAGTTGGGACAGGGGCTACGAGCAGTACTTC. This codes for CASSWDRGYEQYF.

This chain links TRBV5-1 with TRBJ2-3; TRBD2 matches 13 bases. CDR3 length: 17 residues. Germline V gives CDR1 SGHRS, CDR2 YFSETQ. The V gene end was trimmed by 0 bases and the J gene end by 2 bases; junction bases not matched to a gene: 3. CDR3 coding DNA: TGCGCCAGCAGCTTGGGACTAGCGGGGGGCAACACAGATACGCAGTATTTT. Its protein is CASSLGLAGGNTDTQYF.

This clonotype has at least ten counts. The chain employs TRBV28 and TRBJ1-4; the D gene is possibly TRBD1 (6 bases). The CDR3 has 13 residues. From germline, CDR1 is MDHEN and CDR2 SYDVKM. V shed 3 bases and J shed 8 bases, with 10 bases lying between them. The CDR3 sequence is CASSLPRGEKLFF. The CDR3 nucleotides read TGTGCCAGCAGTTTGCCCAGGGGCGAAAAACTGTTTTTT.

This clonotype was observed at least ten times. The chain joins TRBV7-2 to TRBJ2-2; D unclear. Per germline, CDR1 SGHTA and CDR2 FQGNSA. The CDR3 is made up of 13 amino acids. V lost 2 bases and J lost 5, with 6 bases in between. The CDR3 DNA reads TGTGCCAGCAGCTTAAGTCAGACCGGGGAGCTGTTTTTT. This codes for CASSLSQTGELFF.

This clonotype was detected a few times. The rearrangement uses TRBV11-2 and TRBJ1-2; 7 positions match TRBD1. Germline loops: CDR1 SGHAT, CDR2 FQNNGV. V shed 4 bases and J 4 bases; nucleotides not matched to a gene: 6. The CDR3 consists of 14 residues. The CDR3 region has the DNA TGTGCCAGCAGCTCCGGCGCAGGGGGCTATGGCTACACCTTC. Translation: CASSSGAGGYGYTF.

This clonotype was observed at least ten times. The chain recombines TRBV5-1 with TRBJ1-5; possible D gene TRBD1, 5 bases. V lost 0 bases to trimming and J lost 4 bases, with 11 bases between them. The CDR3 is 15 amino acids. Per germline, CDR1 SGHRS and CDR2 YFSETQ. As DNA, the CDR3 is TGCGCCAGCAGCTTGGAAGGAGGGACGAATCAGCCCCAGCATTTT. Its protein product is CASSLEGGTNQPQHF.

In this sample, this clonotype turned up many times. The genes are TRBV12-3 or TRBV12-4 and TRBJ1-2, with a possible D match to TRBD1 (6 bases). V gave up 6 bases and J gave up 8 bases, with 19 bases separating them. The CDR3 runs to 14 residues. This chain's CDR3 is CASRANTGFDGYTF. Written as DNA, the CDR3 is TGTGCCAGCAGAGCGAACACAGGGTTCGACGGCTACACCTTC.